A single sample gave rise to the 3 T cell receptor beta chains below, sequenced in a study of beta chain features in type 1 diabetes. Expressed TCRB transcripts were sequenced, since all the RNA that had been isolated was reverse transcribed. Using immunoSEQ multiplex PCR, the repertoire was profiled, and TCRdb retains in-frame clones only, with some absent. The profile shows about 370,000 clones, around 15% of them singletons. The sample taken for sequencing was naive CD4+ T cells from blood. The source of these receptors is a woman younger than 30 in good health.

The rearrangement joins TRBV7-3 to TRBJ2-7; the match to TRBD2 covers 7 bases. V shed 5 bases, J shed 2 bases, and the junction held 9 bases outside the gene matches. The CDR3 totals 15 residues. Germline V CDR1 and CDR2: SGHTA, FQGTGA. CDR3: CASSVPGTITYEQYF. CDR3 in DNA: TGTGCCAGCAGCGTCCCCGGGACTATAACCTACGAGCAGTACTTC.

This clone has only a few counts. The rearrangement uses TRBV7-2 and TRBJ1-4; D remains ambiguous. Germline loops: CDR1 SGHTA, CDR2 FQGNSA. This CDR3 is 15 amino acids long. The V end lost 4 bases, the J end lost 9 bases, and 18 bases lay between the germline ends. The CDR3 here is CASSSTLTREKKLFF. CDR3 nucleotides: TGTGCCAGCAGCTCGACCCTGACACGGGAGAAAAAACTGTTTTTT.

Only a few counts were recorded for this clone. The V call is TRBV2, the J call TRBJ2-3; perhaps TRBD2 as D (6 bases). Germline loops: CDR1 SNHLY, CDR2 FYNNEI. The CDR3 is 15 amino acids. The ends were cut back, 2 bases at V and 2 bases at J, with 11 bases in the middle. The chain's CDR3 is CASSELGRITDTQYF. The CDR3 region has the DNA TGTGCCAGCAGTGAATTGGGGAGGATCACAGATACGCAGTATTTT.